A single sample gave rise to the 16 T cell receptor beta chains below, sequenced in a study of regulatory T cells in long-lasting Graves disease. Documented time point: newly diagnosed GD, antithyroid drugs for less than 3 months. The TCR library was made from RNA that had been extracted from PBMCs in TRIzol. Building of the TCR beta libraries involved iRepertoire HTBI primers and Arm-PCR of CDR3 regions. Each CDR3 protein gets one entry after TCRdb re-called the multiplex PCR reads with MiXCR. The table lists hundreds of thousands of distinct CDR3 sequences, 15% to 20% of them singletons. This sample was also put to use in a study of T cells in Graves' hyperthyroidism and ophthalmopathy.

The sequencing here drew on peripheral blood mononuclear cells (PBMCs), taken at new diagnosis, from a patient treated with antithyroid drugs. All receptors come from a woman aged 25 to 45 with Graves disease.

Comments on this clonotype: This likely reflects a read error, since a far larger clone is one base away. This sequence joins TRBV24-1 and TRBJ1-5; D gene unclear. This CDR3 spans 13 amino acids. CDR1 and CDR2 from the germline V gene are KGHDR and SFDVKD. The CDR3 spells CATSDGGNQPPHF. In DNA form, the CDR3 reads TGTGCCACCAGTGACGGCGGAAATCAGCCCCCGCATTTT.

At least ten counts were recorded for this clonotype. The chain links TRBV6-5 to TRBJ1-6, with TRBD1 identical over 7 bases. CDR1 MNHEY and CDR2 SVGAGI come from the germline V gene. V shed 2 bases, J shed 3 bases, and the junction held 4 bases outside the gene matches. The CDR3 spans 16 residues. CDR3 sequence reads: CASSYRDRDYNSPLHF. CDR3 coding DNA: TGTGCCAGCAGTTACCGGGACAGAGACTATAATTCACCCCTCCACTTT.

The chain carries TRBV20-1 and TRBJ2-1, with unresolved D. Trimming pared 6 bases from V and 4 bases from J, leaving 19 bases between. The CDR3 is 15 residues long. The germline V gene has CDR1 DFQATT and CDR2 SNEGSKA (reference sequence). Here the CDR3 DNA reads TGCAGTGCGACGAGTCCAGACCCTGTTTACAATGAGCAGTTCTTC. Translating gives CSATSPDPVYNEQFF.

In this sample, this clonotype turned up many times. V and J are TRBV5-1 and TRBJ2-3; TRBD1 might be the D (5 bases). The CDR3 covers 12 residues. Between the trimmed V and J ends, which lost 2 bases and 6 bases, there was a span of 7 bases. Germline V gives CDR1 SGHRS, CDR2 YFSETQ. The CDR3 reads CASSFPGDTQYF. The CDR3 DNA reads as TGCGCCAGCAGCTTCCCAGGGGATACGCAGTATTTT.

Regarding this clonotype: An end of the junction differs from the germline gene, which may be a read error. This chain joins TRBV7-9 and TRBJ2-5; D is unclear. This CDR3 spans 14 amino acids. Germline CDR1 and CDR2: SEHNR and FQNEAQ (reference sequence). Written as DNA, the CDR3 is TGTGCCAGCAGCTATTCGACTGGTCAAGAGACCCAGTGCTTC. It is translated as CASSYSTGQETQCF.

Here the CDR3 reads CSARGGDRVASEQYF. Here the CDR3 DNA reads TGCAGTGCTAGGGGTGGAGACAGGGTGGCCTCCGAGCAGTACTTC. The chain combines TRBV20-1 with TRBJ2-7; 7 nucleotides align to TRBD1. With V trimmed by 3 bases and J by 6 bases, 14 bases remained unmatched. This CDR3 region has 15 residues. From germline, CDR1 is DFQATT and CDR2 SNEGSKA (reference sequence).

A remark on this clonotype: This may stem from a read error, because a much larger clone lies one nucleotide away. The V gene is TRBV6-4, the J gene TRBJ2-2; D is undetermined. Germline values: CDR1 MRHNA, CDR2 SNTAGT. This CDR3 region has 13 residues. CDR3 DNA sequence: TGTGCCGGCAGCCCCACCTCCCCCGGGGAGCTGTTTTTT. It translates to CAGSPTSPGELFF.

This clonotype turned up a few times. The chain joins TRBV20-1 to TRBJ1-6; D may be TRBD1 (5 bases). The V end lost 8 bases, the J end lost 7 bases, and 18 bases lay between the germline ends. The germline V gene encodes CDR1 DFQATT and CDR2 SNEGSKA (reference sequence). The CDR3 totals 14 residues. This chain's CDR3 is CSSRGSTPNSPLHF. CDR3 coding DNA: TGCAGTAGTAGGGGTAGTACGCCGAATTCACCCCTCCACTTT.

This clonotype was recorded a few times. The chain carries TRBV30 and TRBJ2-7; 8 bases are a match to TRBD1. The V segment lost 0 bases and the J segment 2 bases; nucleotides outside the gene matches: 6. This CDR3 spans 15 amino acids. Germline values: CDR1 GTSNPN, CDR2 SVGIG (reference sequence). CDR3 nucleotide sequence: TGTGCCTGGAGTGTAGCCGGACAGGGACCCTACGAGCAGTACTTC. Its protein is CAWSVAGQGPYEQYF.

The chain uses TRBV30 and TRBJ2-1; D unresolved. Matching the DNA end better, TRBJ2-5 makes the J call doubtful. This CDR3 is 14 amino acids long. CDR1 and CDR2 (germline): GTSNPN, SVGIG (reference sequence). CDR3 loop: CAWSVRAAQETQYF. Here the CDR3 DNA reads TGTGCCTGGAGTGTCCGGGCAGCACAAGAGACCCAGTACTTC.

This clonotype was seen ten or more times. The chain joins TRBV2 to TRBJ1-5; D gene ambiguous. The V end lost 0 bases, the J end lost 3 bases, and 6 bases lay between the germline ends. Per the germline V gene, CDR1 is SNHLY and CDR2 is FYNNEI. CDR3 size: 14 residues. CDR3 DNA: TGTGCCAGCAGTGAAGCACAGATCAATCAGCCCCAGCATTTT. This translates into CASSEAQINQPQHF.

This clonotype was recorded at least ten times. This chain links TRBV7-9 with TRBJ1-1; TRBD1 might be the D (6 bases). The CDR3 has 14 amino acids. Germline V lookup: CDR1 SEHNR, CDR2 FQNEAQ (reference sequence). V was shortened by 2 bases and J by 4 bases, with 11 bases between the two germline ends. CDR3 nucleotide sequence: TGTGCCAGCAGCTTATTTGAGGGGGGCACTGAAGCTTTCTTT. Translated, it gives CASSLFEGGTEAFF.

This chain joins TRBV7-2 and TRBJ2-5, with D perhaps matching TRBD1 (6 bases). The germline CDR1 and CDR2 sequences are SGHTA and FQGNSA. This CDR3 comprises 16 residues. Trimming cost V 1 base and J 2 bases, with 14 bases left between them. The CDR3 nucleotides read TGTGCCAGCAGCTTAGAGAGGGGGAGTGCGCAAGAGACCCAGTACTTC. The encoded protein is CASSLERGSAQETQYF.

This clonotype was counted ten times or more. CDR3 DNA: TGTGCCAGCAGTTCGTTCGGCTGGAACACCGGGGAGCTGTTTTTT. This encodes CASSSFGWNTGELFF. The chain employs TRBV28 and TRBJ2-2; no reliable D call. CDR3 length: 15 residues. Trimming removed 4 bases at V and 1 base at J, with 10 bases between. Per germline, CDR1 MDHEN and CDR2 SYDVKM.

A remark on this clonotype: One junction end disagrees with the germline gene, perhaps due to a read error. The rearrangement links TRBV2 to TRBJ2-1; TRBD2 aligns across 7 bases. Germline V gives CDR1 SNHLY, CDR2 FYNNEI. CDR3 length: 16 amino acids. CDR3 sequence (DNA): TGTGCCAGCAGTGAGGTGAGACTAGCTGGTCCCGCCCGAAAGCTCTTC. Its protein product is CASSEVRLAGPARKLF.

This clonotype was recorded at least ten times. The V call is TRBV10-3, the J call TRBJ1-6; 8 positions match TRBD1. The CDR3 has 16 residues. CDR1 and CDR2 from the germline V gene are ENHRY and SYGVKD. Trimming removed 6 bases from V and 6 bases from J; junction bases left unmatched: 10. The CDR3 DNA reads TGTGCCATCAGCGGTGTAGGGACAGGCCGTAATTCACCCCTCCACTTT. Translated: CAISGVGTGRNSPLHF.